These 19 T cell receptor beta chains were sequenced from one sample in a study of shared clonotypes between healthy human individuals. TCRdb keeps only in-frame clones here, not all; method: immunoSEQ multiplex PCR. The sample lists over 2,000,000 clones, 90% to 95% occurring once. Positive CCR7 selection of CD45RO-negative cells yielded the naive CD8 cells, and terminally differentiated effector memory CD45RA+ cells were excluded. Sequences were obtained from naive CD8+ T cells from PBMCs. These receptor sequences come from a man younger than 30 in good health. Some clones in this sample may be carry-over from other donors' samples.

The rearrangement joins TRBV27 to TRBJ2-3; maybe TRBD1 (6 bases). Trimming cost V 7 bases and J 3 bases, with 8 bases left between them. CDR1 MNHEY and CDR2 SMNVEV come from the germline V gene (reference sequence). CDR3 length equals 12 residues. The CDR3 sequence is CASTGQTDTQYF. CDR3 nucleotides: TGTGCCAGCACCGGACAGACAGATACGCAGTATTTT.

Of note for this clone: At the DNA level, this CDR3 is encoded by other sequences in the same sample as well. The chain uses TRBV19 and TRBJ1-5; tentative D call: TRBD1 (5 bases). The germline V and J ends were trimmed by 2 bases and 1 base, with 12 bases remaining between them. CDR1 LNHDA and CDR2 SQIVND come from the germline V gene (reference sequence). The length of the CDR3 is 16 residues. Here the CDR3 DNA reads TGTGCCAGTAGTATAAGGGGCTTAGGGAGCAATCAGCCCCAGCATTTT. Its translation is CASSIRGLGSNQPQHF.

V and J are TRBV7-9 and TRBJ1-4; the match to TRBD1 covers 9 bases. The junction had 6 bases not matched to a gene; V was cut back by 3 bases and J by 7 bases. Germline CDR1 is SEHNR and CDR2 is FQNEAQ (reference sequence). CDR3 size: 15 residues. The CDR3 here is CASSLWDREAEKLFF. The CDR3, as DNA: TGTGCCAGCAGCTTGTGGGACAGGGAAGCTGAAAAACTGTTTTTT.

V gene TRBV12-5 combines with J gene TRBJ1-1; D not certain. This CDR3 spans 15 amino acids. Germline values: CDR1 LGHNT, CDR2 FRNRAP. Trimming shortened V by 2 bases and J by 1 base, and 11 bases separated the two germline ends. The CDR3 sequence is CASGLFLGKNTEAFF. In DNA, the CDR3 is TGTGCTAGTGGTTTGTTTTTAGGGAAGAACACTGAAGCTTTCTTT.

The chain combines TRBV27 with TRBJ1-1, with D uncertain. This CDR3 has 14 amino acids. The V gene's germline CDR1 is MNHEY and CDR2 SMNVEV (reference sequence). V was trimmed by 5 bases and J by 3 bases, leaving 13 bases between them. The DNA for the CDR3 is TGTGCCAGCAGTCCCTCGGAACTACACACTGAAGCTTTCTTT. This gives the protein CASSPSELHTEAFF.

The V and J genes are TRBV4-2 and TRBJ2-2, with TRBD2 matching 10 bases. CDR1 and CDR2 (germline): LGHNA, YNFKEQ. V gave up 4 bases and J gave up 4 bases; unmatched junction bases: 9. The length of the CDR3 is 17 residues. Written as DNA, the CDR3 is TGTGCCAGCAGCCCTTACTCGGGACTAGCGATCACCGGGGAGCTGTTTTTT. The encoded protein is CASSPYSGLAITGELFF.

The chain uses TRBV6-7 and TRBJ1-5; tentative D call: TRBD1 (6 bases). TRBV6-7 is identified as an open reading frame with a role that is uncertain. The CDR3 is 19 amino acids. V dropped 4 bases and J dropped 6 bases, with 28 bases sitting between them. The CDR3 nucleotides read TGTGCCAGCAGTTCCGCCTCCTCACGGGGGGACAATTTATGTCAGCCCCAGCATTTT. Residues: CASSSASSRGDNLCQPQHF.

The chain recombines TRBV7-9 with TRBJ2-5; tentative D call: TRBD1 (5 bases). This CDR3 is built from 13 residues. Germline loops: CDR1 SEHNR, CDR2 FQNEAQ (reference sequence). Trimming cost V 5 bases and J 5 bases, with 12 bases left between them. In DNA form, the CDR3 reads TGTGCCAGCAGCCAGGGCCAGGGTGAGACCCAGTACTTC. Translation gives CASSQGQGETQYF.

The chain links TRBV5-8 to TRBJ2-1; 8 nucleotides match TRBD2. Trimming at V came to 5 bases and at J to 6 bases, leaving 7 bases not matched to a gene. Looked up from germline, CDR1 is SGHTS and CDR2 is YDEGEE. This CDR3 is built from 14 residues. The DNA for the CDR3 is TGTGCCAGCAGACGGGAGGGCCTGGGCAATGAGCAGTTCTTC. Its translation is CASRREGLGNEQFF.

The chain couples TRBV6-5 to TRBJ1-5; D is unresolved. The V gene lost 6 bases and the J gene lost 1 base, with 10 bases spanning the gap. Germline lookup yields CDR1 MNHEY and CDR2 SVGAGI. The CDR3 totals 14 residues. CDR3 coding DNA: TGTGCCAGCAGGTCTGACGTGAGCAATCAGCCCCAGCATTTT. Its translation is CASRSDVSNQPQHF.

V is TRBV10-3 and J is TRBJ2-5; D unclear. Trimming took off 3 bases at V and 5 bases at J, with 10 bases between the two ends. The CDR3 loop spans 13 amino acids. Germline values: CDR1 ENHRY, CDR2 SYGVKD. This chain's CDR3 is CAISEDALETQYF. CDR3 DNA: TGTGCCATCAGTGAAGACGCGTTGGAGACCCAGTACTTC.

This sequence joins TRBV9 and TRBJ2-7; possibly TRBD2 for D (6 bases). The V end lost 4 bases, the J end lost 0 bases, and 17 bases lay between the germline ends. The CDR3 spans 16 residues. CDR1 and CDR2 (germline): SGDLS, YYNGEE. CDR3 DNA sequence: TGTGCCAGCAGCCCTAGACGGGGGAGAAACTCCTACGAGCAGTACTTC. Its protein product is CASSPRRGRNSYEQYF.

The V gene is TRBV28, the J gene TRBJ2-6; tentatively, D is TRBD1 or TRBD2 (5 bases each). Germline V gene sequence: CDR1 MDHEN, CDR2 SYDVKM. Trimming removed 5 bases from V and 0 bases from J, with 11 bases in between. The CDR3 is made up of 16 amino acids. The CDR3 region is CASSKLGASGANVLTF. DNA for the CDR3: TGTGCCAGCAGTAAGCTCGGGGCCTCTGGGGCCAACGTCCTGACTTTC.

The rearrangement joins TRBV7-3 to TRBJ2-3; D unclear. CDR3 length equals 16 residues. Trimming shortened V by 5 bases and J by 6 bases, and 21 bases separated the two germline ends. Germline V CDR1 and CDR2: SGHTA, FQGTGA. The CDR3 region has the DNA TGTGCCAGCAGCCCAATCACCAGTAAACCCTTTGATACGCAGTATTTT. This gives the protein CASSPITSKPFDTQYF. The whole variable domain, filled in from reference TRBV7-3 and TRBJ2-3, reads GAGVSQTPSNKVTEKGKYVELRCDPISGHTALYWYRQSLGQGPEFLIYFQGTGAADDSGLPNDRFFAVRPEGSVSTLKIQRTERGDSAVYLCASSPITSKPFDTQYFGPGTRLTVL.

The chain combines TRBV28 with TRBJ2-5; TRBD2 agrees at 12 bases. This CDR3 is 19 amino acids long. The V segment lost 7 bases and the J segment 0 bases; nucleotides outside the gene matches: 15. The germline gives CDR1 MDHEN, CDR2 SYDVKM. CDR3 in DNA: TGTGCCAGCACCCCTCCCGAGACTAGCGGGAGCGTTTACCAAGAGACCCAGTACTTC. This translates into CASTPPETSGSVYQETQYF.

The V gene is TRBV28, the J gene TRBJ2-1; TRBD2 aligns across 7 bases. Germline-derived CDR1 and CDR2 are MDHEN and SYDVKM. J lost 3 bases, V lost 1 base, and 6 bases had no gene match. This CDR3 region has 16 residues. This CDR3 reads CASSLLTREYYNEQFF. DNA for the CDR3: TGTGCCAGCAGTTTATTGACGCGGGAGTACTACAATGAGCAGTTCTTC.

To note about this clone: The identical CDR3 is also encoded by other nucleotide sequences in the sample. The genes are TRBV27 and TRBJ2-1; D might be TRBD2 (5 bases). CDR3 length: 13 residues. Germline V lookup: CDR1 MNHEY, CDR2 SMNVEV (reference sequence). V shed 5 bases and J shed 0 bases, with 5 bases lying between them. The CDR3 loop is CASSGSSYNEQFF. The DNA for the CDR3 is TGTGCCAGCAGTGGGAGCTCCTACAATGAGCAGTTCTTC.

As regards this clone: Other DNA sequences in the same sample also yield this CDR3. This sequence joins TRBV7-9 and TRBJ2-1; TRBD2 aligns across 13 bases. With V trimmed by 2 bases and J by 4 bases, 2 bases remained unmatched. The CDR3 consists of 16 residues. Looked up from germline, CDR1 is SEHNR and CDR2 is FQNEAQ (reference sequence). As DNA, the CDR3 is TGTGCCAGCAGCTTACCGGGACTAGCGGGGTACAATGAGCAGTTCTTC. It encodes CASSLPGLAGYNEQFF.

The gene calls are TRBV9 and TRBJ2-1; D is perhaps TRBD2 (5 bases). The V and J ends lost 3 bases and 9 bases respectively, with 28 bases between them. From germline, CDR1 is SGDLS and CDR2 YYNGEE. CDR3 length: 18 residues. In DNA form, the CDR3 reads TGTGCCAGCAGCGGACATGGAAGGAGCGGAGACCTCGGGGTTGAGCAGTTCTTC. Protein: CASSGHGRSGDLGVEQFF.